This entry concerns a single TCR beta chain. Libraries were prepared by immunoSEQ multiplex PCR; TCRdb keeps only in-frame clonotypes and omits some of them. Of approximately 1.1 million clones listed, approximately 78% are singletons. The CDR3 is made up of 14 amino acids. Per the germline V gene, CDR1 is LNHNV and CDR2 is YYDKDF (reference sequence). The V gene lost 1 base and the J gene lost 1 base, with 6 bases spanning the gap. This sample is part of a study of shared clonotypes between healthy human individuals. Nashville, Tennessee was home to all donors, who were Caucasian adults. The chain carries TRBV15 and TRBJ2-3; D remains ambiguous. Sequencing input: memory CD4+ T cells from PBMCs. Subset here: CD45RA-negative fraction. The receptor was derived from a man aged 18 to 30 in good health. Some clones in this sample may be carry-over from other donors' samples. DNA of the CDR3: TGTGCCACCAGCAGAGTGGACGGCACAGATACGCAGTATTTT. This codes for CATSRVDGTDTQYF.